This T cell receptor (beta chain) was captured by sequencing in a study of radiotherapy plus CTLA-4 blockade in lung cancer. Study overall: In 18% of patients, objective responses were seen; 31% had disease control. Overall study results and limits: The best prediction of response reportedly came from early blood T cell clone dynamics, with interferon-beta.

The repertoire was sequenced with immunoSEQ multiplex PCR; TCRdb's copy has only in-frame clones and lacks some. The sample has roughly 63,000 clones; around 68% are singletons. About this clone: Its antigen is currently unknown. Different DNA sequences within this sample yield the same CDR3.

The CDR3 has 14 amino acids. The V and J ends lost 3 bases and 1 base, in that order; junction bases with no gene match: 0. CDR1 and CDR2 from the germline V gene are MNHEY and SMNVEV (reference sequence). The V call is TRBV27, the J call TRBJ1-1, with 9 bases matching TRBD1. This receptor was obtained from a human donor with non-small cell lung cancer whose response to radiotherapy plus ipilimumab could not be evaluated. The sample consisted of peripheral blood, taken from a patient treated with radiotherapy plus ipilimumab. CDR3 residues: CASSLDRGNTEAFF. Written as DNA, the CDR3 is TGTGCCAGCAGTTTGGACAGGGGGAACACTGAAGCTTTCTTT.